This T cell receptor (beta chain) was sequenced in a study of shared clonotypes between healthy human individuals. Sequencing was performed with immunoSEQ multiplex PCR; in TCRdb, only in-frame clones are kept and a portion is missing. This repertoire shows about 1.5 million clones, around 97% found once; its top ten account for roughly 1.2%. Germline values: CDR1 MNHEY, CDR2 SVGAGI. This CDR3 is 15 amino acids long. Trimming pared 0 bases from V and 7 bases from J, leaving 15 bases between. The source material was naive CD4+ T cells sorted from blood. The sample's subset: CD45RA+ positively selected. This sequence originates from a man aged 30-40 years in good health. V is TRBV6-5 and J is TRBJ2-5; D is perhaps TRBD1 or TRBD2 (5 bases each). The CDR3: CASSYSGQGPGTQYF. The CDR3 DNA is TGTGCCAGCAGTTACTCCGGGCAGGGACCAGGGACCCAGTACTTC.